Below, 5 T cell receptor beta chains from the same sample are listed, as sequenced in a study of blood T cell repertoires in COVID-19. Some clones are missing from TCRdb's copy, which holds only in-frame ones; the method was immunoSEQ multiplex PCR. The sample comprises approximately 300,000 clones, around 90% of which are singletons, and 6.5% to 8% rests with the top ten. The sequencing sample was made of peripheral blood. All receptors come from a woman in her twenties or thirties with COVID-19, enrolled during active disease.

The genes are TRBV7-2 and TRBJ1-1; perhaps TRBD1 as D (5 bases). The germline gives CDR1 SGHTA, CDR2 FQGNSA. The CDR3 runs to 16 residues. Trimming removed 2 bases at V and 1 base at J, with 14 bases between. This CDR3 reads CASSLWGVWGNTEAFF. CDR3 DNA: TGTGCCAGCAGCTTATGGGGGGTCTGGGGGAACACTGAAGCTTTCTTT.

The rearrangement uses TRBV11-3 and TRBJ2-7, with a tentative D call TRBD2 (6 bases). This CDR3 contains 16 residues. The V gene lost 5 bases and the J gene lost 1 base, with 18 bases spanning the gap. Germline loops: CDR1 SGHNT, CDR2 YENEEA. The CDR3 DNA follows: TGTGCCAGCAGCCCCGGAGGAGGGAAAGGGTCCTACGAGCAGTACTTC. Translation: CASSPGGGKGSYEQYF.

V usage is TRBV6-4 and J usage is TRBJ2-3; 10 positions match TRBD2. Germline CDR1 reads MRHNA; CDR2 reads SNTAGT. V lost 7 bases and J lost 0; bases outside the gene matches: 4. The CDR3 is 15 amino acids. CDR3 amino acids: CASTRTSGSTDTQYF. The DNA of the CDR3 is TGTGCCAGCACCCGGACTAGCGGAAGCACAGATACGCAGTATTTT.

This chain connects TRBV4-3 to TRBJ1-6; weak D call: TRBD1 (6 bases). The V gene lost 1 base and the J gene lost 6 bases, with 10 bases spanning the gap. CDR1 LGHNA and CDR2 YSLEER come from the germline V gene. The CDR3 contains 15 residues. In nucleotides, the CDR3 is TGCGCCAGCAGCCAAGTCAGGGGCGGTAATTCACCCCTCCACTTT. Encoded protein: CASSQVRGGNSPLHF.

The V and J genes are TRBV2 and TRBJ2-1, with D tentatively TRBD1 (5 bases). Trimming took 4 bases from V and 10 from J, leaving 20 bases between them. The CDR3 totals 15 residues. Germline V CDR1 and CDR2: SNHLY, FYNNEI. CDR3 protein: CASSATTQGFREQFF. The CDR3 bases are TGTGCCAGCAGTGCGACCACCCAGGGTTTTAGGGAGCAGTTCTTC.